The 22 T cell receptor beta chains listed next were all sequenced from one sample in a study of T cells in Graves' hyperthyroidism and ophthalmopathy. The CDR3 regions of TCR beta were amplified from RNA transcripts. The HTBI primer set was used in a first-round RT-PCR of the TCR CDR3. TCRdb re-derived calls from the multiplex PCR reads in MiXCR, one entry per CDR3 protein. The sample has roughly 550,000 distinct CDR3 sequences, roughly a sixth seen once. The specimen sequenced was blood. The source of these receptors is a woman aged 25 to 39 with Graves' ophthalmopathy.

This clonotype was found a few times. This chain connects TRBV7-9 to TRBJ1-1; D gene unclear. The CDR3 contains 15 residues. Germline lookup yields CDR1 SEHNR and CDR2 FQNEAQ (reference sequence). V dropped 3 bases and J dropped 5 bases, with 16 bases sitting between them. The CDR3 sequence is CASSFPGPMRTEAFF. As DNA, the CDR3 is TGTGCCAGCAGCTTCCCGGGTCCAATGCGGACTGAAGCTTTCTTT.

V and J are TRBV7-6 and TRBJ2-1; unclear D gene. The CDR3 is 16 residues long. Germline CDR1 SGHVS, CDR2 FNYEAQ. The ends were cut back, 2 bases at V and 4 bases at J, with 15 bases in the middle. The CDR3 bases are TGTGCCAGCAGCTTACTTAGGAACCCGGCGTACAATGAGCAGTTCTTC. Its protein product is CASSLLRNPAYNEQFF.

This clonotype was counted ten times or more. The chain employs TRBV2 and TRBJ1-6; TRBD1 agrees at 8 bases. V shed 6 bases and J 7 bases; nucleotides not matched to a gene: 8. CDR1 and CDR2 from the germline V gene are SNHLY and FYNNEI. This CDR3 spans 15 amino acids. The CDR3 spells CASRTDRERNSPLHF. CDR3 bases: TGTGCCAGCAGAACGGACAGGGAGAGAAATTCACCCCTCCACTTT.

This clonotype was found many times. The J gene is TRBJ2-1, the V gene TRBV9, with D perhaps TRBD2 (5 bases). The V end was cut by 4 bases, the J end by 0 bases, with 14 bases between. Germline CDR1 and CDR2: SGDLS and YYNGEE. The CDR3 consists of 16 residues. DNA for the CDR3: TGTGCCAGCAGCAAAAAAGGACTTGGCTCCTACAATGAGCAGTTCTTC. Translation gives CASSKKGLGSYNEQFF. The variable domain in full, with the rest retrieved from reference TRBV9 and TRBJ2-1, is DSGVTQTPKHLITATGQRVTLRCSPRSGDLSVYWYQQSLDQGLQFLIQYYNGEERAKGNILERFSAQQFPDLHSELNLSSLELGDSALYFCASSKKGLGSYNEQFFGPGTRLTVL.

CDR3 DNA: TGCGCCAGCAGCTTCGACAGGGTGAATTCACCCCTCCACTTT. Its protein product is CASSFDRVNSPLHF. The chain carries TRBV5-1 and TRBJ1-6; 7 nucleotides line up with TRBD1. CDR3 length: 14 residues. With V trimmed by 2 bases and J by 7 bases, 3 bases remained unmatched. Per the germline V gene, CDR1 is SGHRS and CDR2 is YFSETQ.

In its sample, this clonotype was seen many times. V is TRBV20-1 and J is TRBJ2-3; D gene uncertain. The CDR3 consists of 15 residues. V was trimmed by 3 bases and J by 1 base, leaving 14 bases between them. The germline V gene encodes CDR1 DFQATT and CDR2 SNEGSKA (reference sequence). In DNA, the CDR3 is TGCAGTGCTAGTACCCGAACCGCTCGCACAGATACGCAGTATTTT. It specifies CSASTRTARTDTQYF.

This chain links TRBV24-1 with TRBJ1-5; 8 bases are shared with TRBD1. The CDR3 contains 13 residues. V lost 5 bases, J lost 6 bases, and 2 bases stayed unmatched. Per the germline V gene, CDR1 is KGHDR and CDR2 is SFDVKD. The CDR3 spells CATSADRAQPQHF. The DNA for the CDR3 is TGTGCCACCAGTGCGGACAGGGCTCAGCCCCAGCATTTT.

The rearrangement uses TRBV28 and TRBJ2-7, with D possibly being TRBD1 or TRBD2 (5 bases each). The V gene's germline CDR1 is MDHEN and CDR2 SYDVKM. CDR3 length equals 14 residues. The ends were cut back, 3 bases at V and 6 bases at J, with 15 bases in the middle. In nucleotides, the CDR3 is TGTGCCAGCAGTTTGTTGGGGGTGCCCCCCGAGCAGTACTTC. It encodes CASSLLGVPPEQYF.

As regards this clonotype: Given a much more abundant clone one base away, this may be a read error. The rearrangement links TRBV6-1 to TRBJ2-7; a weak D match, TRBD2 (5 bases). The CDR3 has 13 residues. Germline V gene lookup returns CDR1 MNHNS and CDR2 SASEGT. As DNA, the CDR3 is TGTGCCAGCAGCACGGACTTCTCCTACGAGCAGTGCTTC. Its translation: CASSTDFSYEQCF.

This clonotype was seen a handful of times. The CDR3 spells CAISVLGAGSGLYYEQYF. CDR3 bases: TGTGCCATCAGTGTTTTGGGGGCGGGAAGTGGCTTATACTACGAGCAGTACTTC. V usage is TRBV10-3 and J usage is TRBJ2-7, with D perhaps being TRBD1 or TRBD2 (6 bases each). The CDR3 has 18 residues. Looked up from germline, CDR1 is ENHRY and CDR2 is SYGVKD. The V end was cut by 4 bases, the J end by 3 bases, with 25 bases between.

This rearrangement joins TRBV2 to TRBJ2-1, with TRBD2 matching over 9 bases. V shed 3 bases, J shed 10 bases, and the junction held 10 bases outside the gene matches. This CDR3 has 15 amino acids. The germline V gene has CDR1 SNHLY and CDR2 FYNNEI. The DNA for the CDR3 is TGTGCCAGCAGTGACGCTAGCGGGACGTTAGGCGAGCAGTTCTTC. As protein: CASSDASGTLGEQFF.

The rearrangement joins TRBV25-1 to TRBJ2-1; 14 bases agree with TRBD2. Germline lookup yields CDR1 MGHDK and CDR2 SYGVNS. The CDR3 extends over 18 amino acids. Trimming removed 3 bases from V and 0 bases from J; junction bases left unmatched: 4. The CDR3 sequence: CASSETSGRVDSYNEQFF. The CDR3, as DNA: TGTGCCAGCAGTGAGACTAGCGGGAGGGTAGACTCCTACAATGAGCAGTTCTTC.

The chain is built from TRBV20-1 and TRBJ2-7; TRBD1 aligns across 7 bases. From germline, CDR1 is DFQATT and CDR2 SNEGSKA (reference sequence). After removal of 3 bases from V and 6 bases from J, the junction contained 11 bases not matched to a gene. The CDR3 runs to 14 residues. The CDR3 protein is CSASSQGSSGEQYF. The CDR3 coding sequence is TGCAGTGCTAGTTCACAGGGGTCGTCAGGCGAGCAGTACTTC.

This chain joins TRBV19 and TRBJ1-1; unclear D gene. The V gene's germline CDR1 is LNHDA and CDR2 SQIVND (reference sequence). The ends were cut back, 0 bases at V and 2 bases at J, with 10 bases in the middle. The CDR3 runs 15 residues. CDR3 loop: CASSIEAGRNTEAFF. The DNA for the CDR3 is TGTGCCAGTAGTATAGAGGCAGGTCGAAACACTGAAGCTTTCTTT.

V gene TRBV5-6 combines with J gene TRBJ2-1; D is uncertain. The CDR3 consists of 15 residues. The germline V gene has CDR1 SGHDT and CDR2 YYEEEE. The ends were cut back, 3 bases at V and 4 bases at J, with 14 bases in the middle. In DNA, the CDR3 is TGTGCCAGCAGCTCGGACCTATTCCCTTACAATGAGCAGTTCTTC. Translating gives CASSSDLFPYNEQFF.

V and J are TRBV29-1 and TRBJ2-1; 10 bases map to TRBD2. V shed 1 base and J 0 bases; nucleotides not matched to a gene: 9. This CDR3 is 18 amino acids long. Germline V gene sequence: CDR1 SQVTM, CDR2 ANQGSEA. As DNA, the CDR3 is TGCAGCGTTGAAGGGCGGACTAGCGGATCAAGCTCCTACAATGAGCAGTTCTTC. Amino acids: CSVEGRTSGSSSYNEQFF.

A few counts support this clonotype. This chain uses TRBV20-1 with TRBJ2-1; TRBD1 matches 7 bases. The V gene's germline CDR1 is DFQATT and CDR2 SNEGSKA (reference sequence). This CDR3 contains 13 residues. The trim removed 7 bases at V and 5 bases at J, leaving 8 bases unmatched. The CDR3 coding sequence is TGCAGTGTAGGTAGGGGGCGCGACAATGAGCAGTTCTTC. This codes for CSVGRGRDNEQFF.

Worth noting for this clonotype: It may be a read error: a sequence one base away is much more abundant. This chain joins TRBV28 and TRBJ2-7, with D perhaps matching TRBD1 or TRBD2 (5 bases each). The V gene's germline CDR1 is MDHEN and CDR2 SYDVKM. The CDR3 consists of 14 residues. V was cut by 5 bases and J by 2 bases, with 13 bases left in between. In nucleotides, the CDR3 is TGTGCCAGCAGTGGGGACGTACAACCCTACGAGCAGTACTTC. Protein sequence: CASSGDVQPYEQYF.

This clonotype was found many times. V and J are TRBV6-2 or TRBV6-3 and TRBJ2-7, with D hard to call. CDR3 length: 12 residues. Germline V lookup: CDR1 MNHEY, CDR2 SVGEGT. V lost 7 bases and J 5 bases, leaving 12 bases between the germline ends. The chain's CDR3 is CASISVFHEQYF. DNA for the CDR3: TGTGCCAGCATATCGGTTTTCCACGAGCAGTACTTC.

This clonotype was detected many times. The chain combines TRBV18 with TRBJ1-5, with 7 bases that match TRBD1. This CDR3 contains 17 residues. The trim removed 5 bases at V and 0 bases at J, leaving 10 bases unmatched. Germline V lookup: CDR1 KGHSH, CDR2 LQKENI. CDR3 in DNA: TGTGCCAGCTCAACGACAGGGAACTATGTTAGCAATCAGCCCCAGCATTTT. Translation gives CASSTTGNYVSNQPQHF. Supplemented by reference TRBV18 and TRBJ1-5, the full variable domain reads NAGVMQNPRHLVRRRGQEARLRCSPMKGHSHVYWYRQLPEEGLKFMVYLQKENIIDESGMPKERFSAEFPKEGPSILRIQQVVRGDSAAYFCASSTTGNYVSNQPQHFGDGTRLSIL.

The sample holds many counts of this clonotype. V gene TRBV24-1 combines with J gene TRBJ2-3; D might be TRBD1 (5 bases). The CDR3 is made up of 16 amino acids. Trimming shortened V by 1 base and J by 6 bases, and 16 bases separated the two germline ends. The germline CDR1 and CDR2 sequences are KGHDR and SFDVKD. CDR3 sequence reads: CATSDFRQGSSDTQYF. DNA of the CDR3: TGTGCCACCAGTGATTTCAGGCAGGGCTCTTCGGATACGCAGTATTTT.

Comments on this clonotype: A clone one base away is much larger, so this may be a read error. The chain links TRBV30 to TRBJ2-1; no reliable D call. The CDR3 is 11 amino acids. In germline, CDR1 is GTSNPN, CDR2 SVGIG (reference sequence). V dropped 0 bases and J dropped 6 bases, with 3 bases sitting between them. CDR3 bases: TGTGCCTGGAGTGTACGCAATGAGCAGTTCTTC. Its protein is CAWSVRNEQFF.